This TCR beta chain was captured by sequencing in a study of blood T cells in healthy people across ages. Overall study results and limits: Diversity estimated from one million T cells was considered an underestimate.

As regards this clonotype: Its matching antigen is unknown.

The CDR3 is made up of 14 amino acids. Trimming removed 4 bases from V and 7 bases from J; junction bases left unmatched: 8. Germline V gene data show CDR1 as DFQATT and CDR2 as SNEGSKA (reference sequence). A second PCR, run for roughly 7 to 12 cycles, used a sample-barcoded 5' primer plus a J-beta primer mix. The yield of each sample was at least 3 million CDR3-containing paired-end reads. TCRdb ran MiXCR on the 5' RACE reads and lists one entry per CDR3 protein. Here the sample spans 1.5 million to 2 million distinct CDR3 sequences, around half being singletons. Each donor's blood draw was roughly 10 milliliters of peripheral blood. The study isolated at least 6.5 million PBMCs from each sample.

This receptor was identified in a woman between 40 and 55 years old in good health. The sample taken for sequencing was blood. V and J are TRBV20-1 and TRBJ1-5; 9 bases are a match to TRBD1. The CDR3 spells CSATKGQGGQPQHF. The CDR3 DNA reads TGCAGTGCTACGAAGGGACAGGGCGGACAGCCCCAGCATTTT.